These 2 T cell receptor beta chains share one sample of origin, sequenced in a study. Each CDR3 protein is one row after TCRdb ran MiXCR on the 5' RACE reads. Of around 50,000 distinct CDR3 sequences listed, around 24% are singletons. Treg sorting used a CD4+CD25+CD127-/low gate. The source material was tumor-infiltrating Tregs sorted from the breast tumor. The receptors originated from a female donor with breast cancer.

This chain connects TRBV6-2 or TRBV6-3 to TRBJ2-1; D uncertain. The CDR3 runs to 12 residues. Per the germline V gene, CDR1 is MNHEY and CDR2 is SVGEGT. V was shortened by 6 bases and J by 4 bases, with 7 bases between the two germline ends. The CDR3 DNA sequence: TGTGCCAGCAGCCACCGTTACAATGAGCAGTTCTTC. This translates into CASSHRYNEQFF.

This clonotype was counted a few times. The chain is built from TRBV4-1 and TRBJ2-2; 8 bases line up with TRBD1. This CDR3 has 14 amino acids. The ends lost 7 bases at V and 2 bases at J; junction bases unmatched: 3. Germline CDR1 and CDR2: MGHRA and YSYEKL. The CDR3 DNA reads TGCGCCAGCAACGACAGGGGAAACACCGGGGAGCTGTTTTTT. It encodes CASNDRGNTGELFF.